This entry lists 26 T cell receptor beta chains sequenced from one sample in a study of blood T cell repertoires in COVID-19. Profiled with immunoSEQ multiplex PCR; TCRdb holds only in-frame clones, not every one. Of around 130,000 clones listed, about 85% were seen once; the top ten hold around 2.3%. Sequenced: peripheral blood. Receptor source: a human donor with COVID-19, enrolled during active disease. The donor label of this sample is uncertain.

The chain carries TRBV7-9 and TRBJ1-4; 8 bases are a match to TRBD1. Germline loops: CDR1 SEHNR, CDR2 FQNEAQ (reference sequence). J lost 12 bases, V lost 5 bases, and 8 bases had no gene match. This CDR3 spans 13 amino acids. The CDR3 nucleotides read TGTGCCAGCAGCCATCTGACAGGGGTAGAACTGTTTTTT. Encoded protein: CASSHLTGVELFF. The full variable domain, its missing parts supplied by reference TRBV7-9 and TRBJ1-4, is DTGVSQNPRHKITKRGQNVTFRCDPISEHNRLYWYRQTLGQGPEFLTYFQNEAQLEKSRLLSDRFSAERPKGSFSTLEIQRTEQGDSAMYLCASSHLTGVELFFGSGTQLSVL.

The rearrangement uses TRBV19 and TRBJ1-3; no clear D. The CDR3 runs 14 residues. Germline CDR1 reads LNHDA; CDR2 reads SQIVND (reference sequence). Trimming left V 5 bases short and J 9 bases short, with 17 bases between. CDR3 sequence reads: CASSSSSGRATIYF. In nucleotides, the CDR3 is TGTGCCAGTAGTTCCTCCTCGGGAAGGGCCACCATATATTTT. Based on the CDR3 plus reference TRBV19 and TRBJ1-3, the full variable domain is DGGITQSPKYLFRKEGQNVTLSCEQNLNHDAMYWYRQDPGQGLRLIYYSQIVNDFQKGDIAEGYSVSREKKESFPLTVTSAQKNPTAFYLCASSSSSGRATIYFGEGSWLTVV.

The chain uses TRBV6-5 and TRBJ1-3; TRBD1 matches at 8 bases. Germline CDR1 is MNHEY and CDR2 is SVGAGI. V was pared by 7 bases and J by 8 bases, with 13 bases of the junction left unmatched. This CDR3 is built from 15 residues. The CDR3 here is CASIITGGLGYTIYF. CDR3 nucleotides: TGTGCCAGCATTATAACAGGGGGTTTGGGTTACACCATATATTTT.

The chain uses TRBV11-3 and TRBJ1-1; D is undetermined. V was cut by 3 bases and J by 0 bases, with 8 bases left in between. Germline V CDR1 and CDR2: SGHNT, YENEEA. This CDR3 is built from 14 residues. The chain's CDR3 is CASSFGRMNTEAFF. DNA of the CDR3: TGTGCCAGCAGCTTCGGCAGGATGAACACTGAAGCTTTCTTT.

The V and J genes are TRBV5-1 and TRBJ2-7; 11 bases match TRBD1. The CDR3 runs 17 residues. Trimming at V came to 3 bases and at J to 5 bases, leaving 13 bases not matched to a gene. The germline gives CDR1 SGHRS, CDR2 YFSETQ. Here the CDR3 DNA reads TGCGCCAGCAGCTCCAGGCCCGGGACAGGGGGAGTGGACGAGCAGTACTTC. It codes for CASSSRPGTGGVDEQYF.

The rearrangement links TRBV6-6 to TRBJ2-7, with TRBD2 identical over 11 bases. The V gene's germline CDR1 is MNHNY and CDR2 SVGAGI (reference sequence). The CDR3 spans 16 residues. Trimming at V came to 8 bases and at J to 0 bases, leaving 9 bases not matched to a gene. As DNA, the CDR3 is TGTGCCAGCTGTTTCGTAGCGGGAGGGAGCTCCTACGAGCAGTACTTC. Translation gives CASCFVAGGSSYEQYF.

This clone was seen more than once but under ten times. Here the CDR3 DNA reads TGTGCCAGCAGCGACCGGACAGGGGCCTACGAGCAGTACTTC. Its protein product is CASSDRTGAYEQYF. The chain joins TRBV7-9 to TRBJ2-7; 9 nucleotides align to TRBD1. The CDR3 extends over 14 amino acids. Trimming cost V 5 bases and J 2 bases; bases outside gene matches: 4. CDR1 is SEHNR and CDR2 is FQNEAQ in the germline V gene (reference sequence).

The chain is built from TRBV24-1 and TRBJ1-2; no clear D. V was cut by 4 bases and J by 4 bases, with 9 bases left in between. CDR3 length: 13 residues. Germline V gene data show CDR1 as KGHDR and CDR2 as SFDVKD. Written as DNA, the CDR3 is TGTGCCACCAGTGACCGGGGTCCCTATGGCTACACCTTC. It encodes CATSDRGPYGYTF.

The J gene is TRBJ1-5, the V gene TRBV4-2; TRBD1 is a possible D gene (6 bases). The CDR3 runs 16 residues. Between the trimmed V and J ends, which lost 5 bases and 1 base, there was a span of 15 bases. Germline CDR1 is LGHNA and CDR2 is YNFKEQ. The CDR3 DNA is TGTGCCAGCAGCGCGGACAGTCTTTTCAGCAATCAGCCCCAGCATTTT. Amino acid sequence: CASSADSLFSNQPQHF.

The rearrangement links TRBV6-5 to TRBJ1-1, with unresolved D. CDR1 is MNHEY, CDR2 SVGAGI, per germline. V was pared by 7 bases and J by 1 base, with 16 bases between. This CDR3 region has 15 residues. Here the CDR3 reads CASTPVRGGNTEAFF. In nucleotides, the CDR3 is TGTGCCAGCACCCCGGTTCGCGGCGGGAACACTGAAGCTTTCTTT.

This clone was seen only a few times. The chain employs TRBV5-5 and TRBJ1-2, with D maybe TRBD1 (5 bases). V lost 0 bases and J 7 bases, leaving 22 bases between the germline ends. Per germline, CDR1 SGHKS and CDR2 YYEKEE (reference sequence). This CDR3 is built from 17 residues. CDR3 protein: CASSLEQARTASSGYTF. CDR3 nucleotides: TGTGCCAGCAGCTTGGAACAGGCCCGCACGGCTTCTAGTGGCTACACCTTC.

The rearrangement uses TRBV12-3 or TRBV12-4 and TRBJ1-2, with TRBD1 identical over 8 bases. J lost 3 bases, V lost 6 bases, and 3 bases had no gene match. The CDR3 consists of 13 residues. The chain's CDR3 is CASRPGQDYGYTF. CDR3 nucleotide sequence: TGTGCCAGCAGACCGGGACAGGACTATGGCTACACCTTC.

The J gene is TRBJ2-7, the V gene TRBV7-9, with a tentative D call TRBD2 (7 bases). CDR1 SEHNR and CDR2 FQNEAQ come from the germline V gene (reference sequence). The CDR3 runs 14 residues. With 5 bases removed from V and 1 base from J, the gap between germline ends came to 12 bases. CDR3 loop: CASSAGGLSYEQYF. Here the CDR3 DNA reads TGTGCCAGCAGCGCCGGGGGGCTGTCCTACGAGCAGTACTTC.

The chain couples TRBV5-1 to TRBJ1-1; no definite D call. With 4 bases removed from V and 0 bases from J, the gap between germline ends came to 10 bases. This CDR3 has 14 residues. CDR1 is SGHRS and CDR2 is YFSETQ in the germline V gene. The CDR3 spells CASSPTSVNTEAFF. The DNA of the CDR3 is TGCGCCAGCAGCCCCACATCTGTGAACACTGAAGCTTTCTTT.

CDR3 amino acids: CASSTRSSYNEQFF. As DNA, the CDR3 is TGTGCCAGCAGTACTCGGAGCTCCTACAATGAGCAGTTCTTC. The rearrangement links TRBV7-9 to TRBJ2-1; D is undetermined. This CDR3 contains 14 residues. The germline CDR1 and CDR2 sequences are SEHNR and FQNEAQ (reference sequence). V gave up 6 bases and J gave up 0 bases, with 9 bases separating them.

The chain carries TRBV7-9 and TRBJ1-2; 8 bases line up with TRBD1. The CDR3 length is 15 residues. With 3 bases clipped from V and 4 bases from J, the junction kept 7 bases outside the gene matches. Per germline, CDR1 SEHNR and CDR2 FQNEAQ (reference sequence). As DNA, the CDR3 is TGTGCCAGCAGCTTCTCGACAGGGGAGGGCTATGGCTACACCTTC. Translating gives CASSFSTGEGYGYTF.

The V and J genes are TRBV27 and TRBJ1-6; weak D call: TRBD1 (6 bases). Germline V CDR1 and CDR2: MNHEY, SMNVEV (reference sequence). Trimming took 7 bases from V and 3 from J, leaving 13 bases between them. There are 15 residues in the CDR3. The CDR3 bases are TGTGCCAGCACCATCAGGGGAATCTATAATTCACCCCTCCACTTT. This gives the protein CASTIRGIYNSPLHF.

CDR3: CASSYSGGGFYNEQFF. The CDR3, as DNA: TGTGCCAGCAGTTACTCTGGCGGGGGGTTCTACAATGAGCAGTTCTTC. V is TRBV6-6 and J is TRBJ2-1; 8 bases agree with TRBD2. J was trimmed by 3 bases and V by 0 bases; bases with no gene match: 4. The CDR3 sequence is 16 residues long. Looked up from germline, CDR1 is MNHNY and CDR2 is SVGAGI (reference sequence).

This sequence joins TRBV4-2 and TRBJ2-7, with a possible D match to TRBD2 (6 bases). The CDR3 totals 13 residues. Germline CDR1 and CDR2: LGHNA and YNFKEQ. With 4 bases removed from V and 3 bases from J, the gap between germline ends came to 10 bases. The CDR3 sequence is CASSLGTGYEQYF. As DNA, the CDR3 is TGTGCCAGCAGCCTAGGGACTGGCTACGAGCAGTACTTC.

The chain couples TRBV5-1 to TRBJ1-3; 11 positions match TRBD1. V dropped 0 bases and J dropped 10; count of bases not matched to a gene: 9. Germline CDR1 and CDR2: SGHRS and YFSETQ. This CDR3 spans 16 amino acids. CDR3 amino acids: CASSLGLGTGGVTIYF. The CDR3 bases are TGCGCCAGCAGCTTGGGGCTCGGGACAGGGGGTGTAACCATATATTTT.

J is TRBJ2-5 and V is TRBV7-6; no reliable D call. V shed 11 bases and J shed 3 bases, with 13 bases lying between them. The CDR3 runs to 12 residues. Germline-derived CDR1 and CDR2 are SGHVS and FNYEAQ. CDR3 sequence: CASWADKETQYF. The DNA of the CDR3 is TGTGCCTCCTGGGCAGACAAAGAGACCCAGTACTTC.

This chain links TRBV28 with TRBJ2-7; 12 bases match TRBD2. The germline V gene has CDR1 MDHEN and CDR2 SYDVKM. V lost 5 bases to trimming and J lost 0 bases; unmatched junction nucleotides: 2. The CDR3 sequence is 15 residues long. Written as DNA, the CDR3 is TGTGCCAGCAGTCTAGCGGGAGGGAGCTCCTACGAGCAGTACTTC. Its protein is CASSLAGGSSYEQYF.

The V and J genes are TRBV5-5 and TRBJ1-3; no clear D gene. This CDR3 is 17 amino acids long. V lost 3 bases and J lost 0, with 16 bases in between. Germline assignment: CDR1 SGHKS and CDR2 YYEKEE (reference sequence). The CDR3 DNA is TGTGCCAGCAGCTCGTGGGCAACAGCAGTCTCTGGAAACACCATATATTTT. Amino acids: CASSSWATAVSGNTIYF.

The rearrangement links TRBV11-3 to TRBJ2-5; a possible D gene is TRBD2 (6 bases). The V gene's germline CDR1 is SGHNT and CDR2 YENEEA. This CDR3 is built from 17 residues. The V end was cut by 5 bases, the J end by 4 bases, with 23 bases between. This chain's CDR3 is CASSPRSGTGVGETQYF. CDR3 DNA: TGTGCCAGCAGCCCCAGGTCGGGGACGGGGGTAGGAGAGACCCAGTACTTC. Full variable domain (outside the CDR3, taken from reference TRBV11-3 and TRBJ2-5): EAGVVQSPRYKIIEKKQPVAFWCNPISGHNTLYWYLQNLGQGPELLIRYENEEAVDDSQLPKDRFSAERLKGVDSTLKIQPAELGDSAVYLCASSPRSGTGVGETQYFGPGTRLLVL.

This chain joins TRBV7-6 and TRBJ1-6; D is ambiguous. The germline V gene has CDR1 SGHVS and CDR2 FNYEAQ. This CDR3 contains 14 residues. V gave up 5 bases and J gave up 9 bases, with 14 bases separating them. Here the CDR3 DNA reads TGTGCCAGCAGCCAGGATACCGAGGGTTCACCCCTCCACTTT. This gives the protein CASSQDTEGSPLHF. The complete variable domain, with remaining parts taken from reference TRBV7-6 and TRBJ1-6, reads GAGVSQSPRYKVTKRGQDVALRCDPISGHVSLYWYRQALGQGPEFLTYFNYEAQQDKSGLPNDRFSAERPEGSISTLTIQRTEQRDSAMYRCASSQDTEGSPLHFGNGTRLTVT.

CDR3 region: CASSPPGPGSNEQFF. The DNA of the CDR3 is TGTGCCAGCTCACCACCGGGTCCGGGGTCCAATGAGCAGTTCTTC. The chain uses TRBV18 and TRBJ2-1; TRBD2 is a possible D gene (5 bases). The CDR3 is made up of 15 amino acids. Germline values: CDR1 KGHSH, CDR2 LQKENI. Trimming cost V 0 bases and J 6 bases, with 12 bases left between them.